These 18 T cell receptor beta chains came from one sample sequenced in a study of CD8+CD57+ T cells in acquired aplastic anemia. Those patients picked for sequencing had displayed CD8+CD57+ cell expansion on flow cytometry. According to the study, genomic DNA was the template for TCR beta VDJ and CDR3 profiling. TCRdb fed the reads into MiXCR, producing one record per CDR3 protein. The sample shows 75,000 to 80,000 distinct CDR3 sequences, about 70% of them seen only once. The specimen was sorted CD4+, CD8+, or CD8+CD57+ T cells (not recorded which) from PBMCs. These receptors all stem from a human donor with aplastic anemia.

The chain recombines TRBV7-2 with TRBJ2-2; D unresolved. This CDR3 contains 15 residues. V was clipped by 5 bases and J by 2 bases, with 12 bases between them. From germline, CDR1 is SGHTA and CDR2 FQGNSA. CDR3 sequence reads: CASSPSDTNTGELFF. The CDR3 DNA sequence: TGTGCCAGCAGCCCTTCGGATACTAACACCGGGGAGCTGTTTTTT.

V and J are TRBV5-6 and TRBJ1-6; 7 nucleotides align to TRBD1. V was clipped by 4 bases and J by 9 bases; unmatched bases: 7. Germline CDR1 SGHDT, CDR2 YYEEEE. This CDR3 comprises 14 residues. The CDR3 region has the DNA TGTGCCAGCAGCGAAAGGACAGGAATTTCACCCCTCCACTTT. Its protein is CASSERTGISPLHF.

This clonotype was seen only a few times. This chain uses TRBV10-3 with TRBJ2-5, with D perhaps TRBD2 (5 bases). V gave up 6 bases and J gave up 1 base, with 9 bases separating them. This CDR3 region has 13 residues. Germline-derived CDR1 and CDR2 are ENHRY and SYGVKD. CDR3 bases: TGTGCCATCAGCCCAGCGGCCCAAGAGACCCAGTACTTC. Amino acid sequence: CAISPAAQETQYF.

This clonotype was detected once. J is TRBJ2-5 and V is TRBV6-1; TRBD2 matches 7 bases. V lost 5 bases to trimming and J lost 4 bases; unmatched junction nucleotides: 10. This CDR3 contains 15 residues. Germline V CDR1 and CDR2: MNHNS, SASEGT. The chain's CDR3 is CASSRAGTVGETQYF. The CDR3 DNA sequence: TGTGCCAGCAGTCGAGCGGGAACGGTGGGAGAGACCCAGTACTTC.

The chain has TRBV6-5 and TRBJ2-7; TRBD1 might be the D (6 bases). V dropped 2 bases and J dropped 3 bases, with 11 bases sitting between them. The germline CDR1 and CDR2 sequences are MNHEY and SVGAGI. The CDR3 consists of 14 residues. The CDR3 nucleotides read TGTGCCAGCAGTTACCCAACAGGGAGCTACGAGCAGTACTTC. It specifies CASSYPTGSYEQYF.

This rearrangement joins TRBV10-2 to TRBJ2-2; weak D call: TRBD1 (6 bases). CDR1 is WSHSY and CDR2 is SAAADI in the germline V gene. The CDR3 runs 16 residues. V was shortened by 8 bases and J by 1 base, with 17 bases between the two germline ends. This chain's CDR3 is CASGPWWGQNTGELFF. DNA for the CDR3: TGCGCCAGCGGTCCCTGGTGGGGACAGAACACCGGGGAGCTGTTTTTT.

This clonotype was observed a handful of times. CDR3 sequence reads: CAISELNRGGTEAFF. The DNA of the CDR3 is TGTGCCATCAGTGAGCTCAACAGGGGGGGCACTGAAGCTTTCTTT. The V call is TRBV10-3, the J call TRBJ1-1, with 8 bases identical to TRBD1. The CDR3 extends over 15 amino acids. From germline, CDR1 is ENHRY and CDR2 SYGVKD. The junction had 6 bases not matched to a gene; V was cut back by 2 bases and J by 4 bases.

The V gene is TRBV25-1, the J gene TRBJ2-3; D call uncertain. With 4 bases removed from V and 1 base from J, the gap between germline ends came to 9 bases. Germline V gives CDR1 MGHDK, CDR2 SYGVNS. This CDR3 has 14 amino acids. The CDR3 spells CASSALGGTDTQYF. Written as DNA, the CDR3 is TGTGCCAGCAGTGCGCTTGGGGGCACAGATACGCAGTATTTT.

The CDR3 loop is CASSRGTFYEQYF. The CDR3 DNA reads TGTGCCAGCAGCCGCGGGACATTCTACGAGCAGTACTTC. This chain joins TRBV7-2 and TRBJ2-7; D assignment may be TRBD1 or TRBD2 (6 bases each). CDR3 length: 13 residues. Germline CDR1 is SGHTA and CDR2 is FQGNSA. V was clipped by 5 bases and J by 3 bases, with 11 bases between them.

The J gene is TRBJ1-2, the V gene TRBV11-2, with D unclear. Germline V lookup: CDR1 SGHAT, CDR2 FQNNGV. The CDR3 loop spans 13 amino acids. V dropped 1 base and J dropped 6 bases, with 9 bases sitting between them. Here the CDR3 DNA reads TGTGCCAGCAGCTTAGGACCAGCTGATGGCTACACCTTC. This codes for CASSLGPADGYTF.

Details on this clonotype: No conserved phenylalanine or tryptophan ends this CDR3, so it is likely a read error. The limits of the CDR3 on the DNA are not certain, so only TCRdb's listed CDR3 is given. V gene TRBV20-1 combines with J gene TRBJ1-1; TRBD1, the D gene given by the table, was not confirmed from the DNA. CDR1 and CDR2 (germline): DFQATT, SNEGSKA (reference sequence). The CDR3 has 13 residues if both end residues are counted. CDR3 sequence: CSAGSWGAVEASL.

The V call is TRBV14, the J call TRBJ2-1, with 7 bases fitting TRBD1. In germline, CDR1 is SGHDN, CDR2 FVKESK. Trimming cost V 2 bases and J 2 bases; bases outside gene matches: 9. The CDR3 runs to 17 residues. The CDR3 region has the DNA TGTGCCAGCAGCCAAAGATCACAGGGGAAGCCCTACAATGAGCAGTTCTTC. This gives the protein CASSQRSQGKPYNEQFF.

The DNA for the CDR3 is TGTGCCACCAGCCTGACTCGAAGCGACACTGAAGCTTTCTTT. This codes for CATSLTRSDTEAFF. This chain connects TRBV15 to TRBJ1-1; D unresolved. CDR3 length: 14 amino acids. Germline CDR1 LNHNV, CDR2 YYDKDF (reference sequence). V dropped 5 bases and J dropped 3 bases, with 13 bases sitting between them.

The V and J genes are TRBV25-1 and TRBJ2-3; D call uncertain. CDR1 and CDR2 from the germline V gene are MGHDK and SYGVNS. The V gene lost 3 bases and the J gene lost 0 bases, with 13 bases spanning the gap. The CDR3 runs to 16 residues. CDR3 sequence (DNA): TGTGCCAGCAGTGAGCCCAGCACCTATAGCACAGATACGCAGTATTTT. It codes for CASSEPSTYSTDTQYF.

CDR3 loop: CASSLQGGNTEAFF. CDR3 bases: TGTGCCAGCAGCTTACAGGGAGGGAACACTGAAGCTTTCTTT. The chain uses TRBV7-6 and TRBJ1-1, with D possibly TRBD1 on 5 matching bases. Germline V gene sequence: CDR1 SGHVS, CDR2 FNYEAQ. The CDR3 length is 14 residues. V dropped 2 bases and J dropped 1 base, with 8 bases sitting between them.

The chain has TRBV2 and TRBJ2-2; D remains unclear. The CDR3 covers 12 residues. Deletions cut 5 bases from V and 3 bases from J, with 4 bases between. Germline V lookup: CDR1 SNHLY, CDR2 FYNNEI. CDR3 residues: CASSMDTGELFF. CDR3 DNA sequence: TGTGCCAGCAGTATGGACACCGGGGAGCTGTTTTTT.

V usage is TRBV2 and J usage is TRBJ2-2, with no clear D. Trimming left V 0 bases short and J 7 bases short, with 3 bases between. The length of the CDR3 is 12 residues. Germline V CDR1 and CDR2: SNHLY, FYNNEI. CDR3 bases: TGTGCCAGCAGTGAAGCCAGCGGGGAGCTGTTTTTT. This gives the protein CASSEASGELFF. The variable domain in full, completed from reference TRBV2 and TRBJ2-2, reads EPEVTQTPSHQVTQMGQEVILRCVPISNHLYFYWYRQILGQKVEFLVSFYNNEISEKSEIFDDQFSVERPDGSNFTLKIRSTKLEDSAMYFCASSEASGELFFGEGSRLTVL.

The chain joins TRBV5-1 to TRBJ2-1; 9 nucleotides agree with TRBD2. Germline values: CDR1 SGHRS, CDR2 YFSETQ. The CDR3 is 14 residues long. V was clipped by 4 bases and J by 4 bases; unmatched bases: 3. The CDR3 loop reads CASSAGGQYNEQFF. The CDR3 DNA reads as TGCGCCAGCAGCGCGGGGGGGCAGTACAATGAGCAGTTCTTC.